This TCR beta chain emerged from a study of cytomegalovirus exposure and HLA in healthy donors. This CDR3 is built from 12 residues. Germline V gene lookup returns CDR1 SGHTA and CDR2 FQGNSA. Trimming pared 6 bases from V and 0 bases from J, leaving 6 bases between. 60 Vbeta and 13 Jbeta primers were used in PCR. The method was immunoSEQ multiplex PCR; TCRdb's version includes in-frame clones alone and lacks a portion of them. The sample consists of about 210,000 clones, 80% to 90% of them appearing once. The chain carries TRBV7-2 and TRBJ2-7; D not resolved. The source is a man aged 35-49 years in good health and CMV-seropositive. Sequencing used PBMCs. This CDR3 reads CASSVHSYEQYF. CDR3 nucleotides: TGTGCCAGCAGTGTACACTCCTACGAGCAGTACTTC.